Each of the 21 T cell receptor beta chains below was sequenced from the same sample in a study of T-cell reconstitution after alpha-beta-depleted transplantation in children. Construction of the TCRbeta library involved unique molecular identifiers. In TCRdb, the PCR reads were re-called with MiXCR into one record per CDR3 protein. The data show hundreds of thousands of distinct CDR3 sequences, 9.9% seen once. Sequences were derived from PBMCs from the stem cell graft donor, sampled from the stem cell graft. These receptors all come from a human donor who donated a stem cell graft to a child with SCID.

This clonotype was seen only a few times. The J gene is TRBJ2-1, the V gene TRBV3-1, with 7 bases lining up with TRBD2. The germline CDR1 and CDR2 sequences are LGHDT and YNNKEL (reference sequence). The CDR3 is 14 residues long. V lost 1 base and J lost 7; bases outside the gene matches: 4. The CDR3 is CASSQVGTINEQFF. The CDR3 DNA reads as TGTGCCAGCAGCCAAGTGGGGACTATAAATGAGCAGTTCTTC.

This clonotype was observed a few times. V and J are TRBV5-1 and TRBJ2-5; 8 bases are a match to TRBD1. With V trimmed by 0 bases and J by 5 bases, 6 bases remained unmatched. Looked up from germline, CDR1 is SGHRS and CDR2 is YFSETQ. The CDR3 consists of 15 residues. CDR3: CASSLAAGGWETQYF. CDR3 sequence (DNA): TGCGCCAGCAGCTTGGCGGCAGGGGGCTGGGAGACCCAGTACTTC.

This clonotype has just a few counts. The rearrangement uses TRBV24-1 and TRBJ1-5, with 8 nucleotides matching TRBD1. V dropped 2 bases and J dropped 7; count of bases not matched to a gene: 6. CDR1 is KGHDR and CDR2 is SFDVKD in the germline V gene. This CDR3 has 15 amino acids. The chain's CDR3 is CATSDYYRGGQPQHF. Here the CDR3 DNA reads TGTGCCACCAGTGATTATTACAGGGGGGGGCAGCCCCAGCATTTT.

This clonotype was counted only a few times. The CDR3: CASGDIQGALDTIYF. The CDR3 nucleotides read TGTGCCAGCGGAGATATCCAGGGGGCCCTGGACACCATATATTTT. The chain employs TRBV12-3 or TRBV12-4 and TRBJ1-3, with 8 bases matching TRBD1. This CDR3 spans 15 amino acids. V gave up 8 bases and J gave up 8 bases; unmatched junction bases: 14.

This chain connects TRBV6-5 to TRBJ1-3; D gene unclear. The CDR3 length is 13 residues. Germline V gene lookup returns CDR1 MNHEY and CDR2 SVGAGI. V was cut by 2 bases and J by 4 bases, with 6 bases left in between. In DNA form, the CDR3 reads TGTGCCAGCAGTTACCCGGTCGGAAACACCATATATTTT. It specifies CASSYPVGNTIYF.

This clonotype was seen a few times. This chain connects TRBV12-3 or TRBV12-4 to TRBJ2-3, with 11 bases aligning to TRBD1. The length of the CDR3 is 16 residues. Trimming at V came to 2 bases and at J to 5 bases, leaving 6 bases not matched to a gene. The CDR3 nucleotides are TGTGCCAGCAGTTTATACCGGGGGACAGGGGGAGATACGCAGTATTTT. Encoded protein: CASSLYRGTGGDTQYF.

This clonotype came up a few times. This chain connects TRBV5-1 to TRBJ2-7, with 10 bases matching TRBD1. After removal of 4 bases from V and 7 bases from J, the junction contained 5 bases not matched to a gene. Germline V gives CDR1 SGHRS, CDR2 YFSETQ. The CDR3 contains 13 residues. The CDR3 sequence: CASSGGQGLEQYF. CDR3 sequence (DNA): TGCGCCAGCAGCGGGGGACAGGGGTTGGAGCAGTACTTC.

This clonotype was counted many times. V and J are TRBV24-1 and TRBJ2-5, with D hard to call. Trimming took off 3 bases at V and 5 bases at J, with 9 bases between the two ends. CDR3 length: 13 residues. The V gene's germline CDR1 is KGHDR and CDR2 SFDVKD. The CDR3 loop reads CATSDGARETQYF. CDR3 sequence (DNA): TGTGCCACCAGTGATGGAGCCCGGGAGACCCAGTACTTC.

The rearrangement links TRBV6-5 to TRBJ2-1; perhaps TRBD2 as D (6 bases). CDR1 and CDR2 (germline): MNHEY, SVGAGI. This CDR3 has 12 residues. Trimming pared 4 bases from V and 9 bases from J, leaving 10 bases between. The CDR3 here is CASSSGRGEQFF. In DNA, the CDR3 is TGTGCCAGCAGTTCCGGGAGAGGTGAGCAGTTCTTC.

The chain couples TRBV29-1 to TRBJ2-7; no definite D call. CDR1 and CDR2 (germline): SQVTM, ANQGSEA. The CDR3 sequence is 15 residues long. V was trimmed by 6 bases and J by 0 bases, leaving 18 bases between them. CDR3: CSVKRVQADSYEQYF. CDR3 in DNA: TGCAGCGTCAAAAGGGTCCAGGCGGACTCCTACGAGCAGTACTTC.

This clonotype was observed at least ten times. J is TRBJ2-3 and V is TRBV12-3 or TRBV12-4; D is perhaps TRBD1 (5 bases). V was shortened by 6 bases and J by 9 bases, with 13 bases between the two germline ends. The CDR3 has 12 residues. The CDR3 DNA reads TGTGCCAGCAGGGCGTCAGGGTCCACGCAGTATTTT. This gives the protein CASRASGSTQYF.

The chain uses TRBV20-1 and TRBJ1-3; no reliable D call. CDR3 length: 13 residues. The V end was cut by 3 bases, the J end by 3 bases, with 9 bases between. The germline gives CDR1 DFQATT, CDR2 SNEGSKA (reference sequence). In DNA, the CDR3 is TGCAGTGCTAGTGTCCCTGGTGGAAACACCATATATTTT. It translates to CSASVPGGNTIYF.

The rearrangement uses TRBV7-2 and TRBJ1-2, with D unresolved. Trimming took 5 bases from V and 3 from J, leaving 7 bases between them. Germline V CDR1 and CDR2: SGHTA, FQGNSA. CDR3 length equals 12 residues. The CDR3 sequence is CASSQSYYGYTF. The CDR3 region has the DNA TGTGCCAGCAGCCAATCCTACTATGGCTACACCTTC.

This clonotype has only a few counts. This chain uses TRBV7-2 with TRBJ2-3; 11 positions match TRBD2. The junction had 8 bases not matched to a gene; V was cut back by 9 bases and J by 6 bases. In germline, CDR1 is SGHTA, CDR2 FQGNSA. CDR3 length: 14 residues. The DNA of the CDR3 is TGTGCCAGTTATAGCGGGGGGGCTGTGGATACGCAGTATTTT. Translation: CASYSGGAVDTQYF.

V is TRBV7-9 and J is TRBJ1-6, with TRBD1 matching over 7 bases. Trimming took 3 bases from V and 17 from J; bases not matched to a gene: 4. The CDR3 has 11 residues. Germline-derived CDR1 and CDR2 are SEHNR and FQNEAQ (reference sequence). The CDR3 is CASSFDRVFHF. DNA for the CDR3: TGTGCCAGCAGCTTCGACAGGGTTTTCCACTTT.

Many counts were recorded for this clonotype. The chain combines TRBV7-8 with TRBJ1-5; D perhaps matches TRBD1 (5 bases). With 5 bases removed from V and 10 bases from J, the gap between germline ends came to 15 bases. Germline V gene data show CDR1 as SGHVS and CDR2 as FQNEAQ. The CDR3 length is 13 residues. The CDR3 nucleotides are TGTGCCAGCAGCCCGAGGGGCTATCTACCCCAGCATTTT. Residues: CASSPRGYLPQHF.

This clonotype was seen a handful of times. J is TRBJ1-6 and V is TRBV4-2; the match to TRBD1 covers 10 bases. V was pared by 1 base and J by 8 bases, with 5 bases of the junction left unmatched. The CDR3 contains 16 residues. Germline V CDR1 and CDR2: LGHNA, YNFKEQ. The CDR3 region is CASSQGTGTGDSPLHF. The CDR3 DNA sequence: TGTGCCAGCAGCCAAGGGACCGGGACAGGGGATTCACCCCTCCACTTT.

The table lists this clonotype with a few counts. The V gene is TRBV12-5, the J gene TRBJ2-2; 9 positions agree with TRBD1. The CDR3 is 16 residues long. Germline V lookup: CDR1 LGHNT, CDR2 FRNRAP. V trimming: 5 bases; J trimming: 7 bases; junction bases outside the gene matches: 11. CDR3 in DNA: TGTGCTAGTGGTAGGAGGACAGGGGTTCCGGACGGGGAGCTGTTTTTT. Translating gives CASGRRTGVPDGELFF.

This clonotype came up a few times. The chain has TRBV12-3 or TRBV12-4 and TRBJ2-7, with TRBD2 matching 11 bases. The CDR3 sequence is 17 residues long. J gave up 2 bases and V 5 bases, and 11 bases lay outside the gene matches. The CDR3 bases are TGTGCCAGCAGTCCCCGACTAGCGGGGACTACCGCCTACGAGCAGTACTTC. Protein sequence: CASSPRLAGTTAYEQYF.

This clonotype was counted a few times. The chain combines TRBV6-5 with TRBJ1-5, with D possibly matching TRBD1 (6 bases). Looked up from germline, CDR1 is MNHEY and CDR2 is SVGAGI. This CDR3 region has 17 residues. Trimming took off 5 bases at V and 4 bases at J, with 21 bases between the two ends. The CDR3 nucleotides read TGTGCCAGCAGTAACACACGGGGGGCCATATGGAATCAGCCCCAGCATTTT. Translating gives CASSNTRGAIWNQPQHF.

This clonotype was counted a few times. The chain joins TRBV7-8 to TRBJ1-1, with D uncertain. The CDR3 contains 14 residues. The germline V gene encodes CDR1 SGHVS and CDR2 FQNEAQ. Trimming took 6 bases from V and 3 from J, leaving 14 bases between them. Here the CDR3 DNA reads TGTGCCAGCAGGGGATTAAGGGTGGACACTGAAGCTTTCTTT. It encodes CASRGLRVDTEAFF.